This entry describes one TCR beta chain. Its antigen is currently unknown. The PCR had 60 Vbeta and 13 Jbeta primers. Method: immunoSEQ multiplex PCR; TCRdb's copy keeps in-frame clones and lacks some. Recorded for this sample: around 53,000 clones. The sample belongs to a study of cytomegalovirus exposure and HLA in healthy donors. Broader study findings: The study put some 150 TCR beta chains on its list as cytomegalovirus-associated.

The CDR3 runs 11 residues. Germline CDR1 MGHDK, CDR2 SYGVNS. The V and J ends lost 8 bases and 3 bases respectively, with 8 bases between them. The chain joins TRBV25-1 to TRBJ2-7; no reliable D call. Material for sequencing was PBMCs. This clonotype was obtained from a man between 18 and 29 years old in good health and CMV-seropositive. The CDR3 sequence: CASEIDYEQYF. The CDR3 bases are TGTGCCAGCGAGATAGACTACGAGCAGTACTTC.